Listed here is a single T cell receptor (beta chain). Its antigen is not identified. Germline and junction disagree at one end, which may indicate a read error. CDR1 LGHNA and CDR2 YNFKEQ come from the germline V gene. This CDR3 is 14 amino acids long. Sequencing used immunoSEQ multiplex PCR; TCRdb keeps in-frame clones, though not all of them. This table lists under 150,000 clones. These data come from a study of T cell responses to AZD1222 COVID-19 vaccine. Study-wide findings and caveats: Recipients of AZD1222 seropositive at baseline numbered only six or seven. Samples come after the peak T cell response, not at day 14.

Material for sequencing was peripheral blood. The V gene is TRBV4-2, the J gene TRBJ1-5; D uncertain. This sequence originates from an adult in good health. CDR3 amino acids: CASSKDPPGGPQHF. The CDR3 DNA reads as TGTGCCAGCAGCAAAGACCCCCCCGGAGGGCCCCAGCATTTT.